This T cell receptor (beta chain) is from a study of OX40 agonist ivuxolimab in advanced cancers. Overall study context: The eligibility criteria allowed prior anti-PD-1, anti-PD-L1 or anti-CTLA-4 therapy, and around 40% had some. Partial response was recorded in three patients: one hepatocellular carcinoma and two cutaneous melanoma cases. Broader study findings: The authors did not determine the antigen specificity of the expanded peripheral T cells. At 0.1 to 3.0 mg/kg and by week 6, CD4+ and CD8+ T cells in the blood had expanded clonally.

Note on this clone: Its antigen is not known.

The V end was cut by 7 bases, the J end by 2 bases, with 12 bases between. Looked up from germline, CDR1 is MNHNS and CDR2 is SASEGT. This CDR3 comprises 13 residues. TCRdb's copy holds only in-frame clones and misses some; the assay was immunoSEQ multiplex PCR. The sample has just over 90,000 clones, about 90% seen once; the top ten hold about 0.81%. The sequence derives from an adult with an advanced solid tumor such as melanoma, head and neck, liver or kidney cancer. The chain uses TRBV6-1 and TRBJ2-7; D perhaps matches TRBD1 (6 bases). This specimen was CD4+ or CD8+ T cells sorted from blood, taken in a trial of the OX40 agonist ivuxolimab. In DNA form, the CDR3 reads TGTGCCAGCACCTCAGACAGGACCTACGAGCAGTACTTC. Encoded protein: CASTSDRTYEQYF.